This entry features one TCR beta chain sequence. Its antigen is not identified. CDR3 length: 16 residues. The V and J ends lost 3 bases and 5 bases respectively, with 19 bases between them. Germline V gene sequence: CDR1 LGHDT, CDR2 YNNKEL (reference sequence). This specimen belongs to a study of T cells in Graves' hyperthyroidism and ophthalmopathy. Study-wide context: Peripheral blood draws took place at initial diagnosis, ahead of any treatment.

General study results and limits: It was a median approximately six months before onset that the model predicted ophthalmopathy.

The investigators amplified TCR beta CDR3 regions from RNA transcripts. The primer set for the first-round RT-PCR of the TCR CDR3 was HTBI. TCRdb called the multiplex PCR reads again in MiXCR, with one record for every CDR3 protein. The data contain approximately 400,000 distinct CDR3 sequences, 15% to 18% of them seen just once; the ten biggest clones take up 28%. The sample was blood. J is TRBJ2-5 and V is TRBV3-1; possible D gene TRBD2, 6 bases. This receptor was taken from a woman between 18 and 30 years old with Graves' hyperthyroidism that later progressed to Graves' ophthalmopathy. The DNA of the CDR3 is TGTGCCAGCAGCCATTGGCGGGGCAGGTTGGGGGAGACCCAGTACTTC. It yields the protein CASSHWRGRLGETQYF.